This entry features one T cell receptor beta chain sequence. Antigen: not known. This CDR3 has 17 residues. Germline V gene data show CDR1 as SGHDN and CDR2 as FVKESK. Trimming took 4 bases from V and 3 from J, leaving 19 bases between them. The data stem from a study of persistence of HIV-infected CD4 T cells. Overall study findings and caveats: Degenerate expanded CDR3beta sequences were enriched among CMV- and Gag-responding cells.

Cells were stimulated nonspecifically with anti-CD3/anti-CD28 magnetic beads. Sorting selected CD4+ T cells upregulating both CD40 ligand and CD69. The libraries were made with immunoSEQ version 4 in survey mode. The repertoire was sequenced with immunoSEQ multiplex PCR; TCRdb's copy has only in-frame clones and lacks some. The table includes roughly 48,000 clones, 88% detected once. This TCR came from an adult woman with HIV who was CMV-seropositive. The V and J genes are TRBV14 and TRBJ1-5; D perhaps matches TRBD1 (6 bases). The material sequenced was CD4+ T cells sorted from PBMCs after roughly 17-hour stimulation, taken from a patient who received antiretroviral therapy. The CDR3 is CASSRGNRAVNNQPQHF. The CDR3 DNA follows: TGTGCCAGCAGCCGGGGGAACAGGGCGGTCAACAATCAGCCCCAGCATTTT.